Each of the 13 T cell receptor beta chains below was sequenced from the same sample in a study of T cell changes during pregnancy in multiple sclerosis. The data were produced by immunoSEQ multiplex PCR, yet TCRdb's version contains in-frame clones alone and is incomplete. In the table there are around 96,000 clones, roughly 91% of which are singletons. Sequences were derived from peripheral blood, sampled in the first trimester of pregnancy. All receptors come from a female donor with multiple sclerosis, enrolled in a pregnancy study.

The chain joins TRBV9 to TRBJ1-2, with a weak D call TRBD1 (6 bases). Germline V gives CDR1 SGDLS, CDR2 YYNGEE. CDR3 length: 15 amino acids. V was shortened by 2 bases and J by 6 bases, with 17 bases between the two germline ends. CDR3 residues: CASSVRGGGPDGYTF. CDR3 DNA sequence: TGTGCCAGCAGCGTTAGGGGGGGCGGTCCGGATGGCTACACCTTC.

This chain's CDR3 is CASSLVTGTGFHEQYF. The DNA of the CDR3 is TGTGCCAGCAGCTTGGTAACAGGGACAGGGTTCCACGAGCAGTACTTC. J is TRBJ2-7 and V is TRBV5-5; 9 nucleotides agree with TRBD1. V shed 0 bases and J 5 bases; nucleotides not matched to a gene: 9. The V gene's germline CDR1 is SGHKS and CDR2 YYEKEE (reference sequence). The CDR3 has 16 amino acids.

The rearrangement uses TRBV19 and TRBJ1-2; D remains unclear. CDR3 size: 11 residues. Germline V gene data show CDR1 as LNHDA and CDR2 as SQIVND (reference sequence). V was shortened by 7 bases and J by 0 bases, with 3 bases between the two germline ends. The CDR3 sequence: CASTSNYGYTF. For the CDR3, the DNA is TGTGCCAGTACTTCTAACTATGGCTACACCTTC.

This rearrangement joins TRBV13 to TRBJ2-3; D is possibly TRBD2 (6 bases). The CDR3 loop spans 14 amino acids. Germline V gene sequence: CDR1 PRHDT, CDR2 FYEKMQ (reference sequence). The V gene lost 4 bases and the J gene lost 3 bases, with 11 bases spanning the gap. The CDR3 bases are TGTGCCAGCAGCTCGAGTCGGGGGACAGATACGCAGTATTTT. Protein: CASSSSRGTDTQYF. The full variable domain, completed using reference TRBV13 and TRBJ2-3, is AAGVIQSPRHLIKEKRETATLKCYPIPRHDTVYWYQQGPGQDPQFLISFYEKMQSDKGSIPDRFSAQQFSDYHSELNMSSLELGDSALYFCASSSSRGTDTQYFGPGTRLTVL.

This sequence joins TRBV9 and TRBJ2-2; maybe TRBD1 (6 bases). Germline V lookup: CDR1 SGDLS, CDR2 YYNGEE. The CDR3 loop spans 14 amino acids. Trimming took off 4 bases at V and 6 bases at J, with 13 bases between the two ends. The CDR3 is CASSPRTVAGELFF. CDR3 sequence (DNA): TGTGCCAGCAGCCCCCGGACAGTAGCCGGGGAGCTGTTTTTT.

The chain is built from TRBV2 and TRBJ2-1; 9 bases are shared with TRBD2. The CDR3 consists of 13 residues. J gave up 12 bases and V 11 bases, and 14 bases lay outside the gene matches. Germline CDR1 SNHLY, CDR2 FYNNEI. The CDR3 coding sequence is TGTGCCGTCTTAGCGGGGGCGCCCACGAGGCAGTTCTTC. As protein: CAVLAGAPTRQFF.

In DNA form, the CDR3 reads TGTGCCAGTAGTGCCACAATGAACACAGATACGCAGTATTTT. Translated: CASSATMNTDTQYF. The chain links TRBV19 to TRBJ2-3; D gene uncertain. Germline values: CDR1 LNHDA, CDR2 SQIVND (reference sequence). CDR3 length equals 14 residues. V was cut by 5 bases and J by 2 bases, with 11 bases left in between.

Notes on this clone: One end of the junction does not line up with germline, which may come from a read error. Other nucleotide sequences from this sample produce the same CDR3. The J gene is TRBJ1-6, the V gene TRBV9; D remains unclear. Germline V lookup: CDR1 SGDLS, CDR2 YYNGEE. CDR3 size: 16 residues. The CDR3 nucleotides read TGTGCCAGCAGCGCCAGTGCTCGGGGTCCCAATTCGCCCCTCCACTTT. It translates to CASSASARGPNSPLHF.

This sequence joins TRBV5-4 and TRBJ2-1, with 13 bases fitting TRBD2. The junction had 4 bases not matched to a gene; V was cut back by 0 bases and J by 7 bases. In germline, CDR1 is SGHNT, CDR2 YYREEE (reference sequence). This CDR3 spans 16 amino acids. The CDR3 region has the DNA TGTGCCAGCAGCTTGGCCGGGACTAGCGGGGTTAATGAGCAGTTCTTC. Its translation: CASSLAGTSGVNEQFF.

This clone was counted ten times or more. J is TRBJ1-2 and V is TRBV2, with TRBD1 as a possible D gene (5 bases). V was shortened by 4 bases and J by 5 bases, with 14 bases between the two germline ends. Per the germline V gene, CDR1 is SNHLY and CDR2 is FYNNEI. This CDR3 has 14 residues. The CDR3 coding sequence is TGTGCCAGCAGTGTCACGGCCAGGGTTTATGGCTACACCTTC. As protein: CASSVTARVYGYTF.

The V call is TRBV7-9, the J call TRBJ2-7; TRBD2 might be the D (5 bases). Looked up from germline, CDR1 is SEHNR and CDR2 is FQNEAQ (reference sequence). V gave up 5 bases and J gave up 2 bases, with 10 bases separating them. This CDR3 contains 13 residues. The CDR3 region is CASSAGDAYEQYF. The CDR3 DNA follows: TGTGCCAGCAGCGCCGGGGATGCCTACGAGCAGTACTTC.

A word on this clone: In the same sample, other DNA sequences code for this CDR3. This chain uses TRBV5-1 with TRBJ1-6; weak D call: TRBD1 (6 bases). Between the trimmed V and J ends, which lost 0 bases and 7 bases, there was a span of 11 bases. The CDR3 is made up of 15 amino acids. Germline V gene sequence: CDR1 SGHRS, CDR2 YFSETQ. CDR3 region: CASSLDRVGNSPLHF. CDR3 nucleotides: TGCGCCAGCAGCTTGGACAGGGTAGGGAATTCACCCCTCCACTTT.

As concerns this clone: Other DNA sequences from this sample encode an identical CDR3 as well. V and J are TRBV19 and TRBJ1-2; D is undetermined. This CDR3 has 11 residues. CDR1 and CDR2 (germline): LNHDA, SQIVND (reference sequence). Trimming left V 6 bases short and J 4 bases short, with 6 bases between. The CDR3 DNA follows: TGTGCCAGTAGCCGAGTCTATGGCTACACCTTC. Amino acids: CASSRVYGYTF. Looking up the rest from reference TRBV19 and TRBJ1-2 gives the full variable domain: DGGITQSPKYLFRKEGQNVTLSCEQNLNHDAMYWYRQDPGQGLRLIYYSQIVNDFQKGDIAEGYSVSREKKESFPLTVTSAQKNPTAFYLCASSRVYGYTFGSGTRLTVV.